The sequence of this TCR beta chain was determined in a study of cytomegalovirus exposure and HLA in healthy donors. CDR3 length equals 15 residues. CDR1 is SGHVS and CDR2 is FQNEAQ in the germline V gene. Trimming cost V 5 bases and J 4 bases; bases outside gene matches: 6. This clone was seen more than once but under ten times. This PCR relied on a set of 60 Vbeta primers and 13 Jbeta primers. Here immunoSEQ multiplex PCR was the method, and the copy in TCRdb shows in-frame clones only, minus some. The sample includes around 130,000 clones, more than 60% of them seen just once. The source of this sequence is a woman in her thirties or forties in good health and CMV-seropositive. Sequenced input: PBMCs. This chain uses TRBV7-8 with TRBJ2-5; TRBD1 agrees at 11 bases. The CDR3 sequence: CASSGRDRGGETQYF. In nucleotides, the CDR3 is TGTGCCAGCAGCGGACGGGACAGGGGGGGAGAGACCCAGTACTTC.